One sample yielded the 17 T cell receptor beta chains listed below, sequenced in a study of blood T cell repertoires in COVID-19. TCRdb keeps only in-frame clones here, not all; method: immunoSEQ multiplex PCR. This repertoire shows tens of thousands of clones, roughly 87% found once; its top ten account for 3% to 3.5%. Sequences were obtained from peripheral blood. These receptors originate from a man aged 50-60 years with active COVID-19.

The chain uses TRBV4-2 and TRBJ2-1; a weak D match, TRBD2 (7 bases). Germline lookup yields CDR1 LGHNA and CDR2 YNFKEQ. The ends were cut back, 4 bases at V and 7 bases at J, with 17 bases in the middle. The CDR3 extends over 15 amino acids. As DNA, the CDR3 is TGTGCCAGCAGCCCTAAAGGGGGGGAGGGGAATGAGCAGTTCTTC. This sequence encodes CASSPKGGEGNEQFF.

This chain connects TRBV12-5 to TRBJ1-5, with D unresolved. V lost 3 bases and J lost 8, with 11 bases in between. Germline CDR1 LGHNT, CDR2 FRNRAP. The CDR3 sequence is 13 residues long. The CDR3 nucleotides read TGTGCTAGTGGTTTACAACTCGGAGAGCCCCAGCATTTT. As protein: CASGLQLGEPQHF.

CDR3 nucleotides: TGTGCCACCGGAGACAGAAGCACAGATACGCAGTATTTT. This codes for CATGDRSTDTQYF. The gene calls are TRBV10-3 and TRBJ2-3, with D tentatively TRBD1 (5 bases). The germline gives CDR1 ENHRY, CDR2 SYGVKD. This CDR3 is built from 13 residues. V was pared by 10 bases and J by 0 bases, with 11 bases between.

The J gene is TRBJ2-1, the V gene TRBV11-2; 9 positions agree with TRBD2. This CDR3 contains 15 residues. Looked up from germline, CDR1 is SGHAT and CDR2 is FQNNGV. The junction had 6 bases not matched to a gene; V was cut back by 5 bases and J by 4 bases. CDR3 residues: CASSLTSGTYNEQFF. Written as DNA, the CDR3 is TGTGCCAGCAGCCTGACTAGCGGTACATACAATGAGCAGTTCTTC.

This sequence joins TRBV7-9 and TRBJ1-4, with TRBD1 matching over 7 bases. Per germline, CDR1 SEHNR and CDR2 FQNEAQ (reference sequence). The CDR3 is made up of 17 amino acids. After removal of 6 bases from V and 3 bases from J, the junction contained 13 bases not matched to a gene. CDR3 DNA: TGTGCCAGCAGACCCCGACAGGGCGAAGGGGCTAATGAAAAACTGTTTTTT. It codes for CASRPRQGEGANEKLFF.

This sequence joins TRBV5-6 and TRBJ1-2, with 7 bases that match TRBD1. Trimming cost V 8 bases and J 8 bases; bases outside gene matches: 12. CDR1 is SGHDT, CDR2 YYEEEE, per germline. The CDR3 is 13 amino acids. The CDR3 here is CASIRGSDGGYTF. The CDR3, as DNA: TGTGCCAGTATCAGGGGGTCCGATGGGGGCTACACCTTC.

The CDR3 nucleotides are TGTGCCAGCAGACCCCGGGGAGGGAACACTGAAGCTTTCTTT. Encoded protein: CASRPRGGNTEAFF. The V and J genes are TRBV6-6 and TRBJ1-1, with D unresolved. The germline V gene encodes CDR1 MNHNY and CDR2 SVGAGI (reference sequence). V was cut by 6 bases and J by 1 base, with 12 bases left in between. The CDR3 has 14 amino acids.

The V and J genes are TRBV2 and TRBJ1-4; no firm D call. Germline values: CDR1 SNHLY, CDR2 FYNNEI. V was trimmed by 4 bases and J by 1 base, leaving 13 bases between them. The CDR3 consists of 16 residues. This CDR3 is CASSVELRVTNEKLFF. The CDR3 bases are TGTGCCAGCAGTGTTGAGCTTCGGGTAACTAATGAAAAACTGTTTTTT.

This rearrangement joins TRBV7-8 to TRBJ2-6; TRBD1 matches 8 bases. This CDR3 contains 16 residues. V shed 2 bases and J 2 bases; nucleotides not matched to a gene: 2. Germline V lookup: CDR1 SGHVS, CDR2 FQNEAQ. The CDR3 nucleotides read TGTGCCAGCAGCTTAACAGGGGGTACTGGGGCCAACGTCCTGACTTTC. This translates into CASSLTGGTGANVLTF.

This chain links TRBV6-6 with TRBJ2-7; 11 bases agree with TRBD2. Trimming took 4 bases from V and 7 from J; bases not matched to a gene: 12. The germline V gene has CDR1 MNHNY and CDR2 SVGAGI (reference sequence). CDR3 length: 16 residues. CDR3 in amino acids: CASSFTSGSGSGEQYV. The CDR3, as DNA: TGTGCCAGCAGTTTCACTAGCGGGAGTGGATCAGGGGAGCAGTACGTC.

Here the CDR3 reads CASSLATSGSNEQFF. CDR3 in DNA: TGCGCCAGCAGCTTGGCCACTAGCGGGAGTAATGAGCAGTTCTTC. The chain is built from TRBV5-1 and TRBJ2-1; 11 bases agree with TRBD2. The CDR3 loop spans 15 amino acids. Germline-derived CDR1 and CDR2 are SGHRS and YFSETQ. The J segment lost 7 bases and the V segment lost 0 bases, leaving 3 bases of the junction unmatched.

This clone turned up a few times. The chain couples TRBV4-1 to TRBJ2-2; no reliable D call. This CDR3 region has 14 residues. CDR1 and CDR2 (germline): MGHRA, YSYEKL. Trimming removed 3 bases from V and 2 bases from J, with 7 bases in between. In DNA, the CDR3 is TGCGCCAGCAGCCACGGCGGAAACACCGGGGAGCTGTTTTTT. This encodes CASSHGGNTGELFF.

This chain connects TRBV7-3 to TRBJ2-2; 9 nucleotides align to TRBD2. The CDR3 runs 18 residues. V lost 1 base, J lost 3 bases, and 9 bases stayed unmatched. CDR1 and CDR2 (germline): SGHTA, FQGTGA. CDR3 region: CASSLRGSGGLDTGELFF. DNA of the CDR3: TGTGCCAGCAGCTTAAGGGGTAGCGGGGGCCTTGACACCGGGGAGCTGTTTTTT. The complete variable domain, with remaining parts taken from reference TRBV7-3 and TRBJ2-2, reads GAGVSQTPSNKVTEKGKYVELRCDPISGHTALYWYRQSLGQGPEFLIYFQGTGAADDSGLPNDRFFAVRPEGSVSTLKIQRTERGDSAVYLCASSLRGSGGLDTGELFFGEGSRLTVL.

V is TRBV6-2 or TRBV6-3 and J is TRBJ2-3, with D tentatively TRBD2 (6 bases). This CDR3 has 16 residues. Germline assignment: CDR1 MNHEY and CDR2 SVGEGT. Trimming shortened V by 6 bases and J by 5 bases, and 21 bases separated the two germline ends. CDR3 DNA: TGTGCCAGCAGCTGGGTCGGGACTGCCAACCAAGATACGCAGTATTTT. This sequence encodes CASSWVGTANQDTQYF.

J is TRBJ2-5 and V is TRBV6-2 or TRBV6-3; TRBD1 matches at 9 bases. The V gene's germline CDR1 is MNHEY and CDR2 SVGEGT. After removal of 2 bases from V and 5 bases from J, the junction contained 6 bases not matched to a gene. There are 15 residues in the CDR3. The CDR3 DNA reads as TGTGCCAGCAGTTACGGGGGGACAGGGCTCGAGACCCAGTACTTC. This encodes CASSYGGTGLETQYF.

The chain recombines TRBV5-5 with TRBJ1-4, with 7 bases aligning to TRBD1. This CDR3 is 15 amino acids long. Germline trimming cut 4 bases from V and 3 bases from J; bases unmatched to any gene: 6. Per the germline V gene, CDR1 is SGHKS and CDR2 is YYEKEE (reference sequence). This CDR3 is CASSRGQAANEKLFF. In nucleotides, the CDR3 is TGTGCCAGCAGCCGCGGACAGGCGGCTAATGAAAAACTGTTTTTT.

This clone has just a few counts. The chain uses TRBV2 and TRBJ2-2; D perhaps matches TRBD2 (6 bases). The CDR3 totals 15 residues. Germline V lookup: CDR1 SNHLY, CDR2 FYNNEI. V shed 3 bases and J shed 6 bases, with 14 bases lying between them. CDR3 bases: TGTGCCAGCAGTGACCCGGGAGAGGTCGCCGGGGAGCTGTTTTTT. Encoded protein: CASSDPGEVAGELFF.